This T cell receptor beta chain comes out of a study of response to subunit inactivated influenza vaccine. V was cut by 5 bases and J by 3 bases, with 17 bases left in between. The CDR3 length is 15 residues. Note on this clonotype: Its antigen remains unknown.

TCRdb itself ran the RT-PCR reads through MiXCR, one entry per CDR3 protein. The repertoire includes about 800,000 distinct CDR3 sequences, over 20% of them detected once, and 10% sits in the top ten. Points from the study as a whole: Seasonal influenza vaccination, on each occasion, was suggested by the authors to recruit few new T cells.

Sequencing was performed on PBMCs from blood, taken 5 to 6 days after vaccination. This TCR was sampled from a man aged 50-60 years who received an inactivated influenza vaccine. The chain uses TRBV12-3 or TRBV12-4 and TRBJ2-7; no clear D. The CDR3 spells CASSLRFGMGYEQYF. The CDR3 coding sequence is TGTGCCAGCAGTCTCCGATTTGGGATGGGCTACGAGCAGTACTTC.